These T cell receptor beta chains were read from a single sample in a study of cytomegalovirus exposure and HLA in healthy donors. Using immunoSEQ multiplex PCR, the repertoire was profiled, and TCRdb retains in-frame clones only, with some absent. The profile shows about 190,000 clones, roughly 77% of them singletons. The sample comprised PBMCs. The receptor source for this set is a man aged 25-40 years in good health and CMV-seropositive. Both conserved end residues are trimmed from each CDR3.

V | CDR3
TRBV19 | ASSNIGPPPYEQY
TRBV7-7 | ASSRGLAGYNEQF
TRBV7-3 | ASSLRPGGAYNEQF
TRBV9 | ASSTSGPYNEQF
TRBV30 | AWRRGGTGPSMQGYT
TRBV5-4 | ASSFFLAGVGTGELF
TRBV19 | ASTNPGGGNYEQY
TRBV28 | ASHLAGGYYNEQF
TRBV5-4 | ASSFSGTSGYEQY
TRBV6-5 | ASSFSPGTYGYT
TRBV9 | ASSVGSGGVYGYT
TRBV7-9 | ASASGYYNEQF
TRBV7-3 | ASSQGASAATDTQY
TRBV2 | ASTRSIAIGPDTQY
TRBV27 | ASSLQGAVNTEAF
TRBV6-6 | ASLRTGFAGEQY
TRBV6-5 | ASSSTGGGYGYT
TRBV18 | ASSFGDFYGYT
TRBV6-5 | ANNRIGVVNTEAF
TRBV6-1 | ASSGARGSYEQY
TRBV7-2 | ASSPRTGTTEAF
TRBV7-3 | ASSFSGTTKETQY
TRBV4-2 | ASSLDSGTWNEQF
TRBV9 | ASTRAGGQETQY
TRBV5-1 | ASSAGQGANEQY
TRBV7-6 | ASSSLGSSYEQY
TRBV7-9 | ASSSQTNNEQF
TRBV4-3 | ASSQADGPRGNYGYT